A selection of T cell receptor beta chains follows, all from one sample in a study of T cells after yellow fever vaccination. TCRdb independently ran MiXCR on the 5' RACE reads; one entry per CDR3 protein. This table holds fewer than 400,000 distinct CDR3 sequences, about 11% found once. The input for sequencing was CD4+ T cells sorted from PBMCs, taken 45 days after the yellow fever booster vaccination. The receptors here all came from a man between 18 and 35 years old who received the YFV17D yellow fever vaccine. CDR3s include the opening cysteine and the closing phenylalanine or tryptophan. D genes are given only for firm matches. The listing skips clone size in some rows; elsewhere it reads once, few, many or a size class.

D: NA
size: few
V: TRBV18
J: TRBJ1-2
DNA: TGTGCCAGCTCAGGAGGGACAAGCAGCCTCTATGGCTACACCTTC
CDR3: CASSGGTSSLYGYTF

D: NA
size: NA
V: TRBV10-3
J: TRBJ1-6
DNA: TGTGCCATCAGTGATTGGGACGCACCCTCCTATAATTCACCCCTCCACTTT
CDR3: CAISDWDAPSYNSPLHF

D: TRBD1
size: NA
V: TRBV12-3/TRBV12-4
J: TRBJ1-1
DNA: TGTGCCAGCAGTGGCAGGGGGCGGACTGAAGCTTTCTTT
CDR3: CASSGRGRTEAFF

D: NA
size: NA
V: TRBV7-2
J: TRBJ1-4
DNA: TGTGCCAGCAGCGAACAGGGAACTAATGAAAAACTGTTTTTT
CDR3: CASSEQGTNEKLFF

D: NA
size: few
V: TRBV28
J: TRBJ2-3
DNA: TGTGCCGCCGAGCCAGGGAACACAGATACGCAGTATTTT
CDR3: CAAEPGNTDTQYF

D: TRBD1
size: many
V: TRBV10-3
J: TRBJ2-5
DNA: TGTGCCATCAGTGGGGCGGACAGGGGGCAAGAGACCCAGTACTTC
CDR3: CAISGADRGQETQYF

D: NA
size: many
V: TRBV25-1
J: TRBJ1-3
DNA: TGTGCCAGCGAACCCCGGAATATAAGGTTGAGGCCTGGAAACACCATATATTTT
CDR3: CASEPRNIRLRPGNTIYF

D: NA
size: NA
V: TRBV3-1
J: TRBJ2-1
DNA: TGTGCCAGCAGCCAGAGTGACCGGTACAATGAGCAGTTCTTC
CDR3: CASSQSDRYNEQFF

D: NA
size: few
V: TRBV5-1
J: TRBJ2-7
DNA: TGCGCCAGCAGCTTGGGAAGTGCTGGGAGGGAGCAGTACTTC
CDR3: CASSLGSAGREQYF

D: NA
size: few
V: TRBV9
J: TRBJ2-3
DNA: TGTGCCAGCAGCGTAGCCCCCGTCCGTCTCCATACGCAGTATTTT
CDR3: CASSVAPVRLHTQYF

D: NA
size: NA
V: TRBV25-1
J: TRBJ2-3
DNA: TGTGCCAGCAGTTCCTCCGCCACGCATGGTACGCAGTATTTT
CDR3: CASSSSATHGTQYF

D: NA
size: NA
V: TRBV10-3
J: TRBJ1-2
DNA: TGTGCCACCCTGGGGCAGATCAACCTCTATGGCTACACCTTC
CDR3: CATLGQINLYGYTF

D: NA
size: NA
V: TRBV25-1
J: TRBJ2-5
DNA: TGTGCCAGCAGTCCGCAGCGTCAGTTGGTCAAATCCCAAGAGACCCAGTACTTC
CDR3: CASSPQRQLVKSQETQYF

D: NA
size: few
V: TRBV9
J: TRBJ2-1
DNA: TGTGCCAGCAGCGTAGGATCAGGGGAACTTCGAGCGCAGTTCTTC
CDR3: CASSVGSGELRAQFF

D: NA
size: NA
V: TRBV20-1
J: TRBJ1-1
DNA: TGCAGTGCTAGAATGGGGGCCTTGAACACTGAAGCTTTCTTT
CDR3: CSARMGALNTEAFF

D: NA
size: few
V: TRBV6-2/TRBV6-3
J: TRBJ2-7
DNA: TGTGCCAGCAGCAGATCCCAGGGGATATACGAGCAGTACTTC
CDR3: CASSRSQGIYEQYF

D: TRBD1
size: once
V: TRBV4-1
J: TRBJ2-5
DNA: TGCGCCAGCAGCCAATCCGGGACAGTCGGCGAGGAGACCCAGTACTTC
CDR3: CASSQSGTVGEETQYF

D: TRBD2
size: NA
V: TRBV7-2
J: TRBJ2-3
DNA: TGTGCCAGCAGCTTAAACACCGGGGGGTTCCGAGGCGCAGATACGCAGTATTTT
CDR3: CASSLNTGGFRGADTQYF

D: NA
size: many
V: TRBV5-6
J: TRBJ2-4
DNA: TGTGCCAGCAGCTTACCGTCTACCAAAAACATTCAGTACTTC
CDR3: CASSLPSTKNIQYF

D: TRBD1
size: few
V: TRBV4-1
J: TRBJ2-3
DNA: TGCGCCAGCAGCCACCAGAAAGCCGGGACAGGGTTTGAAGATACGCAGTATTTT
CDR3: CASSHQKAGTGFEDTQYF

D: TRBD1
size: NA
V: TRBV19
J: TRBJ2-5
DNA: TGTGCCAGTAGTATAGAGGGACAGGGAAGAGAGACCCAGTACTTC
CDR3: CASSIEGQGRETQYF

D: NA
size: once
V: TRBV20-1
J: TRBJ1-6
DNA: TGCAGTGCGGAGGATTCGGATTCACCCCTCCACTTT
CDR3: CSAEDSDSPLHF

D: NA
size: NA
V: TRBV7-9
J: TRBJ2-7
DNA: TGTGCCAGCAGCCCTACGGGTTCGGTCTACGAGCAGTACTTC
CDR3: CASSPTGSVYEQYF

D: TRBD1
size: many
V: TRBV20-1
J: TRBJ2-3
DNA: TGCAGTGCTAGAGATCAGGGACAGGGGGGAGATACGCAGTATTTT
CDR3: CSARDQGQGGDTQYF

D: NA
size: NA
V: TRBV6-1
J: TRBJ1-4
DNA: TGTGCCAGCAGTAGACAGACCAATGAAAAACTGTTTTTT
CDR3: CASSRQTNEKLFF

D: NA
size: few
V: TRBV20-1
J: TRBJ2-3
DNA: TGCAGTGCGGAGGGACGGTGGGGCACAGATACGCAGTATTTT
CDR3: CSAEGRWGTDTQYF

D: TRBD2
size: NA
V: TRBV7-9
J: TRBJ2-7
DNA: TGTGCCAGCAGCCCGGGGGGTCACGAGCAGTACTTC
CDR3: CASSPGGHEQYF

D: NA
size: many
V: TRBV6-2/TRBV6-3
J: TRBJ1-1
DNA: TGTGCCAGCAGTTACGAGGAGGACACTGAAGCTTTCTTT
CDR3: CASSYEEDTEAFF

D: TRBD2
size: NA
V: TRBV27
J: TRBJ2-7
DNA: TGTGCCAGCAGTGGGCTACGGGGGGGTTACGAGCAGTACTTC
CDR3: CASSGLRGGYEQYF

D: NA
size: few
V: TRBV5-4
J: TRBJ1-1
DNA: TGTGCCAGCAGCATGGGGACCGGCCGCCGGGGCACTGAAGCTTTCTTT
CDR3: CASSMGTGRRGTEAFF

D: TRBD2
size: NA
V: TRBV2
J: TRBJ2-1
DNA: TGTGCCAGCACTAGACTAGCCGGATCCCTACATGAGCAGTTCTTC
CDR3: CASTRLAGSLHEQFF

D: NA
size: many
V: TRBV7-6
J: TRBJ2-7
DNA: TGTGCCAGCAGCTTGATAGGTAGCGTCCACGAGCAGTACTTC
CDR3: CASSLIGSVHEQYF

D: NA
size: few
V: TRBV5-5
J: TRBJ1-5
DNA: TGTGCCAGCAGCTTGCAGGCTGGCAATCAGCCCCAGCATTTT
CDR3: CASSLQAGNQPQHF

D: TRBD1
size: NA
V: TRBV7-9
J: TRBJ1-6
DNA: TGTGCCAGCAGCTCTGGGACAGGGAATAATTCACCCCTCCACTTT
CDR3: CASSSGTGNNSPLHF

D: TRBD2
size: NA
V: TRBV20-1
J: TRBJ2-1
DNA: TGCAGTGCCGAGGGGCTAGCGGGTAAACCCTCCTACAATGAGCAGTTCTTC
CDR3: CSAEGLAGKPSYNEQFF

D: NA
size: NA
V: TRBV12-3/TRBV12-4
J: TRBJ1-6
DNA: TGTGCCAGCAGTTTGATGGGGCGCGGGTCACCCCTCCACTTT
CDR3: CASSLMGRGSPLHF

D: NA
size: few
V: TRBV28
J: TRBJ2-1
DNA: TGTGCCAGCAGTCCCACTGGGGTTAGCTCCTACAATGAGCAGTTCTTC
CDR3: CASSPTGVSSYNEQFF

D: NA
size: many
V: TRBV29-1
J: TRBJ2-1
DNA: TGCAGCGTTGAAAAGGCAGGCGATGAGCAGTTCTTC
CDR3: CSVEKAGDEQFF

D: NA
size: NA
V: TRBV5-1
J: TRBJ1-1
DNA: TGCGCCAGCAGCTTGGCCGGGCAGGGGAACACTGAAGCTTTCTTT
CDR3: CASSLAGQGNTEAFF

D: TRBD2
size: many
V: TRBV2
J: TRBJ2-1
DNA: TGTGCCAGCGGGGGACTAGCGGGGGGGAATGAGCAGTTCTTC
CDR3: CASGGLAGGNEQFF

D: TRBD1
size: few
V: TRBV19
J: TRBJ2-2
DNA: TGTGCCAGTAGACGGACAGGGGTTGTAAACACCGGGGAGCTGTTTTTT
CDR3: CASRRTGVVNTGELFF

D: NA
size: NA
V: TRBV7-2
J: TRBJ1-1
DNA: TGTGCCAGCTCCCCCAACGCAGTCGGAGAAGCTTTCTTT
CDR3: CASSPNAVGEAFF

D: NA
size: few
V: TRBV7-2
J: TRBJ2-7
DNA: TGTGCCAGCAGCTACCACGGGGGACATTCCTACGAGCAGTACTTC
CDR3: CASSYHGGHSYEQYF

D: TRBD2
size: many
V: TRBV6-5
J: TRBJ2-5
DNA: TGTGCCAGCAGGGGCGGGGGGGATGAGACCCAGTACTTC
CDR3: CASRGGGDETQYF

D: NA
size: few
V: TRBV6-2/TRBV6-3
J: TRBJ1-1
DNA: TGTGCCAGCAGTTATTTCCACAGGGACAACACTGAAGCTTTCTTT
CDR3: CASSYFHRDNTEAFF

D: TRBD1
size: NA
V: TRBV30
J: TRBJ2-7
DNA: TGTGCCTGGAGCCTGGGACAGGGGCTCGAGCAGTACTTC
CDR3: CAWSLGQGLEQYF

D: NA
size: few
V: TRBV6-5
J: TRBJ1-3
DNA: TGTGCCAGCAGCTCCGTGACCTCTGGAAACACCATATATTTT
CDR3: CASSSVTSGNTIYF

D: NA
size: few
V: TRBV20-1
J: TRBJ2-7
DNA: TGCAGTGCTAGAGACCAAGGACAGCGACGATACGAGCAGTACTTC
CDR3: CSARDQGQRRYEQYF

D: NA
size: many
V: TRBV5-1
J: TRBJ1-2
DNA: TGCGCCAGCAGCTTGGTCCCGTACGCCTATGGCTACACCTTC
CDR3: CASSLVPYAYGYTF

D: NA
size: few
V: TRBV5-4
J: TRBJ2-5
DNA: TGTGCCAGCAGCCCCATATCTCAAGAGACCCAGTACTTC
CDR3: CASSPISQETQYF

D: NA
size: few
V: TRBV6-2/TRBV6-3
J: TRBJ2-7
DNA: TGTGCCAGCAGTTATCGGGGCGGAAGATACGGCGAGCAGTACTTC
CDR3: CASSYRGGRYGEQYF

D: NA
size: few
V: TRBV6-2/TRBV6-3
J: TRBJ2-7
DNA: TGTGCCAGCCTTCAACCGGACGTTGTATACGAGCAGTACTTC
CDR3: CASLQPDVVYEQYF

D: TRBD1
size: NA
V: TRBV11-2
J: TRBJ2-1
DNA: TGTGCCAGCAGCTTAGGAGGACAGGGCCGTATGCCTTTC
CDR3: CASSLGGQGRMPF

D: NA
size: few
V: TRBV29-1
J: TRBJ2-3
DNA: TGCAGCGTCTCAGTGGGGCGATCGGATACGCAGTATTTT
CDR3: CSVSVGRSDTQYF

D: NA
size: many
V: TRBV7-2
J: TRBJ1-1
DNA: TGTGCCAGCAGCTTGACAGGTGAAGCTTTCTTT
CDR3: CASSLTGEAFF

D: NA
size: few
V: TRBV3-1
J: TRBJ2-1
DNA: TGTGCCAGCAGCCATGGCGGGGAGCAGTTCTTC
CDR3: CASSHGGEQFF

D: TRBD1
size: few
V: TRBV29-1
J: TRBJ2-7
DNA: TGCAGCGCTGGGACAGGGGCTCCCTACGAGCAGTACTTC
CDR3: CSAGTGAPYEQYF

D: TRBD2
size: few
V: TRBV3-1
J: TRBJ2-5
DNA: TGTGCCAGCAGCCACAGGCGTAGCGGGGGATATGAGACCCAGTACTTC
CDR3: CASSHRRSGGYETQYF

D: NA
size: NA
V: TRBV6-6
J: TRBJ1-1
DNA: TGTGCCAGCAGTTACTCGGGGAAGAACACTGAAGCTTTCTTT
CDR3: CASSYSGKNTEAFF

D: NA
size: many
V: TRBV9
J: TRBJ2-1
DNA: TGTGCCAGCAGTAGGCAGAGCTCCTACAATGAGCAGTTCTTC
CDR3: CASSRQSSYNEQFF